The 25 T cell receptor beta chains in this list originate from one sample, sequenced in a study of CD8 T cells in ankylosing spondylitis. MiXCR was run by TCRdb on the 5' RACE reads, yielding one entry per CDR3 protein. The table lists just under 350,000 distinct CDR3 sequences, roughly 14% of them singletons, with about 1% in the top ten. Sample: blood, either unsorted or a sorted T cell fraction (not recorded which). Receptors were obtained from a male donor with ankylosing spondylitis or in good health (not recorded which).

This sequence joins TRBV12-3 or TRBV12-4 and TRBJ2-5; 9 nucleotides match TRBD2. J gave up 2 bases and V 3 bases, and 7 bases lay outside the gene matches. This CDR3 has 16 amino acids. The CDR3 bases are TGTGCCAGCAGTTTGGTGGTAGCGGGGGTTCAAGAGACCCAGTACTTC. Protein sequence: CASSLVVAGVQETQYF.

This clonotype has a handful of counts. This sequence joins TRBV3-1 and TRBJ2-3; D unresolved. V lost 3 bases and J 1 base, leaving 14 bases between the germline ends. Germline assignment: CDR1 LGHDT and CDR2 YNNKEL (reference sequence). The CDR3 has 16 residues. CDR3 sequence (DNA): TGTGCCAGCAGCCACGGCGGACCGGGCGGCACAGATACGCAGTATTTT. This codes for CASSHGGPGGTDTQYF.

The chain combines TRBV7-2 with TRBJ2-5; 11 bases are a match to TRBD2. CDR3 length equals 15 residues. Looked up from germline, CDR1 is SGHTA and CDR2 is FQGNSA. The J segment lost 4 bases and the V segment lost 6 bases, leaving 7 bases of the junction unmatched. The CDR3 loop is CASRVAGGIRETQYF. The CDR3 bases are TGTGCCAGCAGGGTAGCGGGAGGGATCAGAGAGACCCAGTACTTC. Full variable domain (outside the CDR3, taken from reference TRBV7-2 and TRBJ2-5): GAGVSQSPSNKVTEKGKDVELRCDPISGHTALYWYRQSLGQGLEFLIYFQGNSAPDKSGLPSDRFSAERTGGSVSTLTIQRTQQEDSAVYLCASRVAGGIRETQYFGPGTRLLVL.

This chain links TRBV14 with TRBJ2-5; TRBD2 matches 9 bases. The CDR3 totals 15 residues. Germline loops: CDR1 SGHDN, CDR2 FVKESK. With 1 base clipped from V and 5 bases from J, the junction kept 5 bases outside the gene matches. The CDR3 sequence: CASSQVLAGTETQYF. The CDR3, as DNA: TGTGCCAGCAGCCAAGTTCTAGCGGGGACGGAGACCCAGTACTTC.

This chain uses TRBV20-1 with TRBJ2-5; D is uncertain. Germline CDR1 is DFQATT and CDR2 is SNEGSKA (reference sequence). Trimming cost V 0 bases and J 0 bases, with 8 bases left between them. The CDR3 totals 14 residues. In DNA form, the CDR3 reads TGCAGTGCTAGAGATAATAGTTACCAAGAGACCCAGTACTTC. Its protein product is CSARDNSYQETQYF.

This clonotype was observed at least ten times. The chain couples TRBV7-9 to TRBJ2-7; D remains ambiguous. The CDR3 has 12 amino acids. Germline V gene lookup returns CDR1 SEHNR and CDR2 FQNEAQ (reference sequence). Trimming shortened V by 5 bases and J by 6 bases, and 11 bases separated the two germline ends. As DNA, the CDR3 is TGTGCCAGCAGCAAAGCTATAGGCGAGCAGTACTTC. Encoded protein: CASSKAIGEQYF. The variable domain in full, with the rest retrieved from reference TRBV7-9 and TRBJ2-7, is DTGVSQNPRHKITKRGQNVTFRCDPISEHNRLYWYRQTLGQGPEFLTYFQNEAQLEKSRLLSDRFSAERPKGSFSTLEIQRTEQGDSAMYLCASSKAIGEQYFGPGTRLTVT.

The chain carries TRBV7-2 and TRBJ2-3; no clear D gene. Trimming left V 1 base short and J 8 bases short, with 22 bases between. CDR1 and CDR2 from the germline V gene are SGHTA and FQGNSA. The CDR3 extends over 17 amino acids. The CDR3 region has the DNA TGTGCCAGCAGCTTAGTCGCTCGCCTAGTTCAGTTGGGTACGCAGTATTTT. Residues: CASSLVARLVQLGTQYF.

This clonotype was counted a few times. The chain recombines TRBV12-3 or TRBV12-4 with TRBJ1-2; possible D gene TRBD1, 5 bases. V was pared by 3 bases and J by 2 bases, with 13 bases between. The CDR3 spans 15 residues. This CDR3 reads CASSFPGAPNYGYTF. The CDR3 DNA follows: TGTGCCAGCAGTTTTCCCGGGGCCCCGAACTATGGCTACACCTTC.

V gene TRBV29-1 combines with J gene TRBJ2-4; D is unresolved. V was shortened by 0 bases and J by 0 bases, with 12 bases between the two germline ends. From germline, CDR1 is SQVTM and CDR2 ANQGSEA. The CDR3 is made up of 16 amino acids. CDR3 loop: CSVEERYGLAKNIQYF. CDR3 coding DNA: TGCAGCGTTGAAGAACGGTACGGATTAGCCAAAAACATTCAGTACTTC.

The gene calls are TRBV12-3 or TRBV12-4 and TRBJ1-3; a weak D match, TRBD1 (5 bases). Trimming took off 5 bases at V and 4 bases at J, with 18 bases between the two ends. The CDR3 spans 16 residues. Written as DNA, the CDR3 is TGTGCCAGCAGTCCTCAGGGAGCGACGACCGGAAACACCATATATTTT. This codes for CASSPQGATTGNTIYF.

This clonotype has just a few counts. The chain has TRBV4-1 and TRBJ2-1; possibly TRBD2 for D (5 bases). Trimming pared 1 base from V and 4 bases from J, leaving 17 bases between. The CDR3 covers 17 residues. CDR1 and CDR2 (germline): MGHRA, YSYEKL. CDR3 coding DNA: TGCGCCAGCAGCCAAGTGGGGATGAAGAGGGTTTACAATGAGCAGTTCTTC. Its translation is CASSQVGMKRVYNEQFF.

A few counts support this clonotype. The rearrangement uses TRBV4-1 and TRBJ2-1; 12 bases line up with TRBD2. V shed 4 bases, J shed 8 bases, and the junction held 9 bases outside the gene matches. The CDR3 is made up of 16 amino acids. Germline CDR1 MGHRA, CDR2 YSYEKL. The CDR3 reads CASSRQTSGGFYEQFF. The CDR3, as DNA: TGCGCCAGCAGCCGACAGACTAGCGGGGGTTTCTATGAGCAGTTCTTC.

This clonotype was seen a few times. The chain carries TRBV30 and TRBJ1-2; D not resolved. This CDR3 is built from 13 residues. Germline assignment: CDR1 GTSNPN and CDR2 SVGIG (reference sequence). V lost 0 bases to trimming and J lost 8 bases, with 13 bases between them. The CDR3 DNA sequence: TGTGCCTGGAGTGTACAGCAGGTGGGGGGCTACACCTTC. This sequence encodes CAWSVQQVGGYTF.

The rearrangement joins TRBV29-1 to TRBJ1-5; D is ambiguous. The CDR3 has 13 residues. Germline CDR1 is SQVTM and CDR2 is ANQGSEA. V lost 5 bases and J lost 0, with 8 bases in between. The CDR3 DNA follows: TGCAGCGTTTTTGAGAATAGCAATCAGCCCCAGCATTTT. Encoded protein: CSVFENSNQPQHF.

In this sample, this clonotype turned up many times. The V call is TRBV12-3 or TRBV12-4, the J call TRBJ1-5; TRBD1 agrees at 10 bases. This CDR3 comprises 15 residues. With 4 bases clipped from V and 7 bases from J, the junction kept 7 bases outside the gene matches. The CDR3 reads CASSWGTGARQPQHF. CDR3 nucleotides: TGTGCCAGCAGTTGGGGGACAGGGGCTCGCCAGCCCCAGCATTTT.

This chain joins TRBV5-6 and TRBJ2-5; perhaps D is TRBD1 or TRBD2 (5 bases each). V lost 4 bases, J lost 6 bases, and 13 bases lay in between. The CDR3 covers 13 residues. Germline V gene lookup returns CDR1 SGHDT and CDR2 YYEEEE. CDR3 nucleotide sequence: TGTGCCAGCAGCCTCAGTGGGACGAAGACCCAGTACTTC. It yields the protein CASSLSGTKTQYF.

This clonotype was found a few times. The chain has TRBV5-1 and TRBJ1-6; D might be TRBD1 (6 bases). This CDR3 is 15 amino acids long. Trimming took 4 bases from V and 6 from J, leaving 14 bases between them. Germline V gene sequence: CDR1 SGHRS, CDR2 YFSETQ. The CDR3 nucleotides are TGCGCCAGCAGCGTCGACAGGTCAACTAATTCACCCCTCCACTTT. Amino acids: CASSVDRSTNSPLHF.

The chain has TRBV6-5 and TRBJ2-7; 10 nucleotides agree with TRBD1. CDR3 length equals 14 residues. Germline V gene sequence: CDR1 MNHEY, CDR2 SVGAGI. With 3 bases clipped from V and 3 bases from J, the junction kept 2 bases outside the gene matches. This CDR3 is CASSYGTGDYEQYF. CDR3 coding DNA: TGTGCCAGCAGTTATGGGACAGGGGACTACGAGCAGTACTTC.

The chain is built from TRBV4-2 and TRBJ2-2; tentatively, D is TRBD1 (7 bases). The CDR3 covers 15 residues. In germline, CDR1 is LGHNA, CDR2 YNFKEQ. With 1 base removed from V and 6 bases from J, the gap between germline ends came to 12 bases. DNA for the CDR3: TGTGCCAGCAGCCAAGTGGAGGGGGCGCCCGGGGAGCTGTTTTTT. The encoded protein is CASSQVEGAPGELFF.

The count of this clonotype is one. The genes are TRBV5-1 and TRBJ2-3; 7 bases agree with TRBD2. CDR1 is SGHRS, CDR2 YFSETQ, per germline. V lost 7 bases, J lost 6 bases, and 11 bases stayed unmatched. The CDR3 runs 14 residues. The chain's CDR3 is CASGLGAPSDTQYF. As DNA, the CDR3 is TGCGCCAGCGGACTAGGGGCCCCCTCCGATACGCAGTATTTT.

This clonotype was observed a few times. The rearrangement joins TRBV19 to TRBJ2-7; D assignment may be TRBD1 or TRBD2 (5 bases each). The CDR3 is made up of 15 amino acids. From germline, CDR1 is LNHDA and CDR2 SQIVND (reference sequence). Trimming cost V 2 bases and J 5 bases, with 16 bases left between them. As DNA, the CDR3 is TGTGCCAGTAGTATACGCGGGCAGGGTCGCAACGAGCAGTACTTC. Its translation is CASSIRGQGRNEQYF.

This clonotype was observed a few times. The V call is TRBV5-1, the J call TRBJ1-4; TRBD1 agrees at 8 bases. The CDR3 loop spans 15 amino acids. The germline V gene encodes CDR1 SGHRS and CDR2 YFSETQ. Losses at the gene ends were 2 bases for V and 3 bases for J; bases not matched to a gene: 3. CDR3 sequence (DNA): TGCGCCAGCAGCTTCAGGGGGCAGGCTAATGAAAAACTGTTTTTT. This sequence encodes CASSFRGQANEKLFF.

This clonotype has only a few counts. The CDR3 loop reads CASSEDSGGAKTQYF. CDR3 sequence (DNA): TGTGCCAGCAGTGAGGATAGCGGGGGGGCAAAGACCCAGTACTTC. V and J are TRBV7-2 and TRBJ2-5, with 11 bases matching TRBD2. The germline CDR1 and CDR2 sequences are SGHTA and FQGNSA. Trimming cost V 6 bases and J 6 bases; bases outside gene matches: 9. The CDR3 runs to 15 residues.

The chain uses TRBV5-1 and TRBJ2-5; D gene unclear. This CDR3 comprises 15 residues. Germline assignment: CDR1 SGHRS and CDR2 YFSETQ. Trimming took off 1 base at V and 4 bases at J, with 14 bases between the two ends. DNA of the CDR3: TGCGCCAGCAGCTTGTGGGGTTGGGGAACAGAGACCCAGTACTTC. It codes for CASSLWGWGTETQYF.

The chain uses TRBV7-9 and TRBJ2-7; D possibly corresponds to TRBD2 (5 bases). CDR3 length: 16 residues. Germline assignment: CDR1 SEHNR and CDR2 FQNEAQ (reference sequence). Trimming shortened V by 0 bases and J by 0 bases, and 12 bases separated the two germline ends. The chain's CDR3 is CASSLARSGLSYEQYF. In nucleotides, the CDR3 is TGTGCCAGCAGCTTAGCGCGAAGCGGCCTCTCCTACGAGCAGTACTTC.